This TCR beta chain was obtained from a study of shared clonotypes between healthy human individuals. CDR3 length: 16 residues. Germline assignment: CDR1 SGHAT and CDR2 FQNNGV. V was shortened by 3 bases and J by 1 base, with 15 bases between the two germline ends. Assay: immunoSEQ multiplex PCR; the TCRdb copy retains only in-frame clones and omits some. The sample records more than 550,000 clones, approximately 77% being singletons. The source material was memory CD4+ T cells sorted from blood. Described subset: CD45RA-negative fraction. The clonotype was recovered from a woman aged 30 to 39 in good health. The chain is built from TRBV11-2 and TRBJ2-5, with D uncertain. The CDR3 protein is CASSFPDAYVQETQYF. CDR3 DNA sequence: TGTGCCAGCAGCTTTCCGGACGCGTACGTCCAAGAGACCCAGTACTTC.